Included here is one T cell receptor (beta chain) sequence, with context. The antigen is undetermined. The entry originates in a study of T cell responses to AZD1222 COVID-19 vaccine. The analysis combined second doses at about 4 or about 12 weeks. Generated by immunoSEQ multiplex PCR, the TCRdb table keeps only in-frame clones and is missing some. The table records about 180,000 clones, around nine tenths of them present only once. CDR3 length: 15 residues. CDR1 and CDR2 from the germline V gene are LGHDT and YNNKEL (reference sequence). The V and J ends lost 10 bases and 0 bases, in that order; junction bases with no gene match: 12. Notes on the study in general: Spike-specific TCR breadth and depth went up after people got two AZD1222 doses.

This TCR was recovered from an adult who received the AZD1222 COVID-19 vaccine. Source: peripheral blood, taken 28 days after the second AZD1222 dose. V is TRBV3-1 (or the pseudogene TRBV3-2) and J is TRBJ2-7, with 7 bases fitting TRBD1. CDR3 in amino acids: CATYPGQRPSYEQYF. As DNA, the CDR3 is TGTGCCACTTACCCGGGACAGCGACCCTCCTACGAGCAGTACTTC.